The 23 T cell receptor beta chains given below trace back to one sample, sequenced in a study of beta chain features in type 1 diabetes. The isolated RNA, all of it, was reverse transcribed, so expressed TCRB transcripts were what got sequenced. The method was immunoSEQ multiplex PCR; TCRdb's version includes in-frame clones alone and lacks a portion of them. This sample has hundreds of thousands of clones, with over 9.5% found just once. The specimen was naive CD4+ T cells from blood. The origin of the receptors is a man younger than 30 in good health.

This clone was observed a handful of times. CDR3 sequence reads: CASSFLWGVGYGYTF. CDR3 coding DNA: TGTGCCAGCAGTTTTCTCTGGGGGGTAGGATATGGCTACACCTTC. J is TRBJ1-2 and V is TRBV28, with D perhaps TRBD1 (5 bases). Looked up from germline, CDR1 is MDHEN and CDR2 is SYDVKM. The CDR3 is 15 residues long. V was clipped by 3 bases and J by 5 bases, with 16 bases between them.

The J gene is TRBJ2-1, the V gene TRBV7-2, with 9 bases identical to TRBD1. The CDR3 is made up of 16 amino acids. V shed 5 bases and J 0 bases; nucleotides not matched to a gene: 5. The germline CDR1 and CDR2 sequences are SGHTA and FQGNSA. The CDR3 DNA follows: TGTGCCAGCAGCATTCTGACAGGGGGCTCCTACAATGAGCAGTTCTTC. It encodes CASSILTGGSYNEQFF.

This clone appeared a few times. In DNA form, the CDR3 reads TGTGCCTACTACAGGGCGCCAAATGAAAAACTGTTTTTT. Its translation is CAYYRAPNEKLFF. V and J are TRBV30 and TRBJ1-4, with a weak D call TRBD1 (6 bases). The CDR3 spans 13 residues. Trimming shortened V by 7 bases and J by 5 bases, and 14 bases separated the two germline ends. CDR1 and CDR2 from the germline V gene are GTSNPN and SVGIG (reference sequence).

This clone turned up a few times. The genes are TRBV6-1 and TRBJ1-1; perhaps TRBD1 as D (6 bases). Trimming pared 7 bases from V and 0 bases from J, leaving 9 bases between. CDR1 and CDR2 from the germline V gene are MNHNS and SASEGT. CDR3 length: 13 residues. The CDR3 region has the DNA TGTGCCAGCAAAGGACAGCTGAACACTGAAGCTTTCTTT. Amino acids: CASKGQLNTEAFF.

This chain joins TRBV19 and TRBJ2-2, with a tentative D call TRBD2 (6 bases). CDR1 and CDR2 from the germline V gene are LNHDA and SQIVND (reference sequence). The CDR3 extends over 15 amino acids. V lost 4 bases and J lost 7, with 16 bases in between. The CDR3 coding sequence is TGTGCCAGTAGTACTGACGGAGGGGTCGACGGGGAGCTGTTTTTT. Encoded protein: CASSTDGGVDGELFF.

The chain combines TRBV27 with TRBJ1-2, with 11 bases fitting TRBD1. CDR3 length equals 16 residues. CDR1 and CDR2 from the germline V gene are MNHEY and SMNVEV (reference sequence). V shed 7 bases, J shed 3 bases, and the junction held 10 bases outside the gene matches. CDR3 bases: TGTGCCAGCAAACTGTTTGGGGGACAGGGGGACTATGGCTACACCTTC. Protein sequence: CASKLFGGQGDYGYTF.

This clone was seen a few times. The rearrangement joins TRBV6-5 to TRBJ1-5; 9 bases are a match to TRBD1. This CDR3 is 15 amino acids long. The germline CDR1 and CDR2 sequences are MNHEY and SVGAGI. V was clipped by 6 bases and J by 1 base; unmatched bases: 4. CDR3 bases: TGTGCCAGCAGAAGGGACAGGGCAAGCAATCAGCCCCAGCATTTT. Translating gives CASRRDRASNQPQHF.

This clone showed up just a few times. J is TRBJ2-3 and V is TRBV5-4; unclear D gene. Per the germline V gene, CDR1 is SGHNT and CDR2 is YYREEE (reference sequence). Trimming took off 4 bases at V and 6 bases at J, with 12 bases between the two ends. CDR3 length: 13 residues. The CDR3 coding sequence is TGTGCCAGCAGCCAGGATGAGTTTGATACGCAGTATTTT. Protein product: CASSQDEFDTQYF.

The chain is built from TRBV19 and TRBJ2-6, with a weak D call TRBD2 (5 bases). Deletions cut 6 bases from V and 1 base from J, with 16 bases between. The CDR3 contains 17 residues. CDR1 LNHDA and CDR2 SQIVND come from the germline V gene (reference sequence). CDR3 bases: TGTGCCAGTAGGGTCGGGATACCCTATTCTGGGGCCAACGTCCTGACTTTC. Translation gives CASRVGIPYSGANVLTF.

This clone was seen only a few times. The CDR3 DNA is TGCGCCAGCATACCGGGACAGGGGGTGAACACTGAAGCTTTCTTT. It yields the protein CASIPGQGVNTEAFF. The genes are TRBV5-1 and TRBJ1-1, with 11 bases identical to TRBD1. This CDR3 spans 15 amino acids. V trimming: 6 bases; J trimming: 0 bases; junction bases outside the gene matches: 4. Germline V gives CDR1 SGHRS, CDR2 YFSETQ. The full variable domain, with the rest looked up from reference TRBV5-1 and TRBJ1-1, is KAGVTQTPRYLIKTRGQQVTLSCSPISGHRSVSWYQQTPGQGLQFLFEYFSETQRNKGNFPGRFSGRQFSNSRSEMNVSTLELGDSALYLCASIPGQGVNTEAFFGQGTRLTVV.

The CDR3 sequence: CAWRRLASNTGELFF. CDR3 in DNA: TGTGCCTGGAGGAGACTAGCGAGTAACACCGGGGAGCTGTTTTTT. This chain connects TRBV30 to TRBJ2-2; 8 nucleotides agree with TRBD2. Germline loops: CDR1 GTSNPN, CDR2 SVGIG (reference sequence). With 3 bases clipped from V and 2 bases from J, the junction kept 5 bases outside the gene matches. This CDR3 contains 15 residues.

This clone was found a few times. The chain couples TRBV7-9 to TRBJ1-6; D is unresolved. Germline CDR1 reads SEHNR; CDR2 reads FQNEAQ (reference sequence). The CDR3 contains 13 residues. Between the trimmed V and J ends, which lost 11 bases and 5 bases, there was a span of 13 bases. The CDR3 DNA reads as TGTGCCGGGGAGGGAAACAATAATTCACCCCTCCACTTT. Its protein is CAGEGNNNSPLHF.

V usage is TRBV5-1 and J usage is TRBJ1-1; tentatively, D is TRBD1 (5 bases). The germline V and J ends were trimmed by 4 bases and 4 bases, with 11 bases remaining between them. CDR3 length: 13 residues. Germline V gene data show CDR1 as SGHRS and CDR2 as YFSETQ. This CDR3 reads CASSLGASTEAFF. The DNA for the CDR3 is TGCGCCAGCAGCCTTGGGGCGAGCACTGAAGCTTTCTTT.

This clone showed up just a few times. The same CDR3 arises from other DNA sequences in this sample as well. The chain couples TRBV28 to TRBJ2-3, with a weak D call TRBD2 (5 bases). In germline, CDR1 is MDHEN, CDR2 SYDVKM. The CDR3 has 13 amino acids. The V end was cut by 5 bases, the J end by 2 bases, with 8 bases between. The CDR3 loop is CASSPGDTDTQYF. CDR3 in DNA: TGTGCCAGCAGTCCCGGGGACACAGATACGCAGTATTTT.

The rearrangement uses TRBV30 and TRBJ2-7; 12 nucleotides align to TRBD1. CDR1 GTSNPN and CDR2 SVGIG come from the germline V gene (reference sequence). The junction had 8 bases not matched to a gene; V was cut back by 4 bases and J by 7 bases. The CDR3 is 14 amino acids. CDR3 protein: CAWTRDRGQGEQYF. CDR3 coding DNA: TGTGCCTGGACCAGGGACAGGGGGCAGGGGGAGCAGTACTTC.

The genes are TRBV5-5 and TRBJ2-6; D unresolved. The CDR3 sequence is 14 residues long. Germline values: CDR1 SGHKS, CDR2 YYEKEE (reference sequence). V was clipped by 0 bases and J by 1 base, with 2 bases between them. The CDR3, as DNA: TGTGCCAGCAGCTTGGCGTCTGGGGCCAACGTCCTGACTTTC. Amino acids: CASSLASGANVLTF.

This clone has a handful of counts. The V call is TRBV27, the J call TRBJ2-1, with TRBD2 identical over 11 bases. Germline-derived CDR1 and CDR2 are MNHEY and SMNVEV (reference sequence). This CDR3 region has 18 residues. V lost 0 bases, J lost 4 bases, and 8 bases stayed unmatched. The chain's CDR3 is CASSLSYPTSGIYNEQFF. CDR3 DNA sequence: TGTGCCAGCAGTTTATCCTACCCGACTAGCGGGATATACAATGAGCAGTTCTTC.

This clone was observed a few times. This chain links TRBV11-1 with TRBJ1-1; D is unresolved. The ends were cut back, 2 bases at V and 1 base at J, with 5 bases in the middle. There are 13 residues in the CDR3. Germline loops: CDR1 SGHAT, CDR2 FQDESV (reference sequence). CDR3 region: CASSLNGNTEAFF. In nucleotides, the CDR3 is TGTGCCAGCAGCTTAAACGGGAACACTGAAGCTTTCTTT.

This clone was counted between two and nine times. The gene calls are TRBV5-4 and TRBJ2-7, with 13 bases lining up with TRBD2. Germline lookup yields CDR1 SGHNT and CDR2 YYREEE (reference sequence). J was trimmed by 2 bases and V by 4 bases; bases with no gene match: 6. The CDR3 length is 16 residues. CDR3 loop: CASSLGTSGATYEQYF. The DNA of the CDR3 is TGTGCCAGCAGCCTCGGGACTAGCGGGGCCACCTACGAGCAGTACTTC. Full variable domain (rest looked up from reference TRBV5-4 and TRBJ2-7): ETGVTQSPTHLIKTRGQQVTLRCSSQSGHNTVSWYQQALGQGPQFIFQYYREEENGRGNFPPRFSGLQFPNYSSELNVNALELDDSALYLCASSLGTSGATYEQYFGPGTRLTVT.

The rearrangement links TRBV2 to TRBJ2-3; D is perhaps TRBD2 (7 bases). V gave up 6 bases and J gave up 0 bases, with 16 bases separating them. The CDR3 sequence is 16 residues long. The germline V gene encodes CDR1 SNHLY and CDR2 FYNNEI. The CDR3 sequence: CASRGGQAGSTDTQYF. In DNA form, the CDR3 reads TGTGCCAGCAGGGGGGGGCAAGCGGGAAGCACAGATACGCAGTATTTT.

This chain connects TRBV28 to TRBJ2-1; 9 nucleotides line up with TRBD2. V was clipped by 7 bases and J by 4 bases; unmatched bases: 2. The CDR3 extends over 13 amino acids. Germline CDR1 reads MDHEN; CDR2 reads SYDVKM. CDR3 region: CASTLAGYNEQFF. The CDR3 DNA follows: TGTGCCAGCACCCTAGCGGGGTACAATGAGCAGTTCTTC. Full variable domain (rest looked up from reference TRBV28 and TRBJ2-1): DVKVTQSSRYLVKRTGEKVFLECVQDMDHENMFWYRQDPGLGLRLIYFSYDVKMKEKGDIPEGYSVSREKKERFSLILESASTNQTSMYLCASTLAGYNEQFFGPGTRLTVL.

The chain uses TRBV5-4 and TRBJ2-7; no firm D call. The germline V and J ends were trimmed by 3 bases and 0 bases, with 10 bases remaining between them. Germline V CDR1 and CDR2: SGHNT, YYREEE (reference sequence). There are 14 residues in the CDR3. The CDR3 DNA follows: TGTGCCAGCAGCTCCGTCGGTACCTCCTACGAGCAGTACTTC. Translated: CASSSVGTSYEQYF.

In nucleotides, the CDR3 is TGTGCCATCAGTCAGATAGACAGGGCTTTGAACACTGAAGCTTTCTTT. Its translation: CAISQIDRALNTEAFF. V is TRBV10-3 and J is TRBJ1-1; TRBD1 agrees at 7 bases. In germline, CDR1 is ENHRY, CDR2 SYGVKD. The CDR3 sequence is 16 residues long. V gave up 5 bases and J gave up 0 bases; unmatched junction bases: 9.